This T cell receptor (beta chain) was retrieved from a study of blood T cells in healthy people across ages. The second PCR ran roughly 7 to 11 cycles with a sample-barcoded 5' primer and J-beta primers. MiXCR was run by TCRdb on the 5' RACE reads, yielding one entry per CDR3 protein. The table records around 1,500,000 distinct CDR3 sequences, roughly 40% of them present only once. This clonotype was observed a few times. CDR3 size: 12 residues. Per the germline V gene, CDR1 is DFQATT and CDR2 is SNEGSKA (reference sequence). The V end was cut by 0 bases, the J end by 7 bases, with 9 bases between. Sequencing was done on a sample of blood. This TCR was recovered from a woman in her late teens or twenties in good health. The chain uses TRBV20-1 and TRBJ1-2, with D uncertain. The DNA for the CDR3 is TGCAGTGCTAGAGAAAGGTTCGGTGGCTACACCTTC. Its translation: CSARERFGGYTF.